Sequencing of this T cell receptor beta chain was carried out in a study of blood T cell repertoires in COVID-19. Clones were sequenced by immunoSEQ multiplex PCR, and TCRdb holds only the in-frame ones, with some missing. The table records some 110,000 clones, 65% to 85% of them present only once. This clone has more than one count but fewer than ten. Clinical histories supplied by participants themselves formed the basis of cohort assignment. Donors in Cohort 3 counted as recovered after two negative PCRs, clearance, or symptom resolution. The V end was cut by 2 bases, the J end by 1 base, with 8 bases between. The CDR3 length is 14 residues. CDR1 MDHEN and CDR2 SYDVKM come from the germline V gene.

This clonotype was obtained from a woman in her thirties who had recovered from COVID-19. The rearrangement joins TRBV28 to TRBJ1-1, with D unclear. Sample: PBMCs or T cells enriched from blood (not recorded which). CDR3 sequence reads: CASSLLRKNTEAFF. The DNA of the CDR3 is TGTGCCAGCAGTTTACTGAGGAAGAACACTGAAGCTTTCTTT.